This T cell receptor (beta chain) was identified in a study of blood T cell repertoires in COVID-19. Study summary: Both acute and convalescent COVID-19 samples were obtained from the United States, Italy and Spain. PBMCs, B-cell-depleted T cells, or T cells were the source of the cDNA or gDNA that made up the material.

The CDR3 extends over 13 amino acids. Germline V lookup: CDR1 SGDLS, CDR2 YYNGEE. V lost 0 bases and J 6 bases, leaving 7 bases between the germline ends. Measured with immunoSEQ multiplex PCR; TCRdb has only the in-frame clones, and not every one. The table lists about 21,000 clones, 80% to 90% of them singletons. The chain has TRBV9 and TRBJ2-1; a possible D gene is TRBD2 (6 bases). This TCR was recovered from a man in his 70s with active COVID-19. Sequences were obtained from peripheral blood. The CDR3 protein is CASSVGLVNEQFF. The CDR3 DNA sequence: TGTGCCAGCAGCGTAGGACTAGTCAATGAGCAGTTCTTC.